This TCR beta chain was identified in a study of molecular identifiers for immune sequencing clone quantification. A single record per CDR3 protein comes from TCRdb applying MiXCR to the PCR reads. This table has 600,000 to 650,000 distinct CDR3 sequences, around 20% appearing once. The CDR3 spans 14 residues. CDR1 and CDR2 (germline): SGDLS, YYNGEE. Trimming cost V 3 bases and J 4 bases, with 13 bases left between them. This clonotype appeared a single time. A much larger clone differs by one base, so this may be a read error. The chain combines TRBV9 with TRBJ1-1, with D possibly matching TRBD1 (5 bases). The receptor was derived from a human donor in good health. Some libraries in this study had Jurkat cell RNA spiked in. Sequencing was performed on naive CD8+ T cells from blood, with Jurkat cell RNA spiked in. Regarding subset: FACS-sorted CD8+CD4-CCR7+CD45RA+ naive T cells. The CDR3 is CASSASGMSTEAFF. The DNA of the CDR3 is TGTGCCAGCAGCGCGTCAGGGATGAGCACTGAAGCTTTCTTT.